This T cell receptor beta chain was documented in a study of CD8+ T cells in alopecia areata. Sample treatment: oral pan-JAK inhibitor, 5-10 mg twice daily. Sequencing relied on a cDNA template that was reverse transcribed from extracted RNA. Generated by immunoSEQ multiplex PCR, the TCRdb table keeps only in-frame clones and is missing some. The sample includes a few hundred thousand clones, under 70% of them seen just once. The input for sequencing was CD4+ T cells sorted from blood, taken around week 42, from a patient treated with tofacitinib. This TCR was sampled from a human donor with alopecia areata.

The CDR3 DNA is TGTGCCAGCAGCGTAGCGGACAGCACAGATACGCAGTATTTT. Amino acid sequence: CASSVADSTDTQYF. The J gene is TRBJ2-3, the V gene TRBV9, with D unresolved. Germline V CDR1 and CDR2: SGDLS, YYNGEE. The CDR3 consists of 14 residues. Deletions cut 0 bases from V and 0 bases from J, with 5 bases between.